This T cell receptor (beta chain) was sequenced in a study of shared clonotypes between healthy human individuals. CD8 cells regarded as naive lacked CD45RO, were positively chosen for CCR7, and omitted terminally differentiated effector memory CD45RA+ cells. Germline values: CDR1 SEHNR, CDR2 FQNEAQ (reference sequence). The CDR3 consists of 14 residues. The V end lost 1 base, the J end lost 4 bases, and 8 bases lay between the germline ends. Profiled with immunoSEQ multiplex PCR; TCRdb holds only in-frame clones, not every one. The data contain around 580,000 clones, roughly 98% of them seen just once; the ten biggest clones take up 0.3%.

J is TRBJ1-5 and V is TRBV7-9; D is perhaps TRBD1 (5 bases). The source of this sequence is a man aged 30 to 39 in good health. The sequenced material came from naive CD8+ T cells sorted from blood. The CDR3 loop reads CASSLGGPNQPQHF. The CDR3 nucleotides read TGTGCCAGCAGCTTAGGGGGACCTAATCAGCCCCAGCATTTT.